At least ten counts were recorded for the clone carrying this T cell receptor (beta chain). Its antigen is undetermined. The record originates from a study of identical twins. Study-level points and caveats: With beta out-of-frame sequences, excess sharing by twins was weaker. The models gave estimates that fell short of the out-of-frame TCR alpha sharing seen in monozygotic twins.

Per the germline V gene, CDR1 is SGHRS and CDR2 is YFSETQ. This CDR3 region has 15 residues. Trimming at V came to 0 bases and at J to 2 bases, leaving 4 bases not matched to a gene. Template switching created a universal primer site, and the cDNA included unique molecular identifiers. TCRdb itself ran the 5' RACE reads through MiXCR, one entry per CDR3 protein. In the table there are some 630,000 distinct CDR3 sequences, just over 7% of which are singletons. These data also formed part of another study, on yellow fever vaccine responses in identical twins. From that study: Each twin's T cell response to the vaccine was reported to look partly convergent and partly personalized.

The genes are TRBV5-1 and TRBJ2-7; 8 bases map to TRBD2. This TCR was sampled from a woman under 30 in good health. Sequenced input: PBMCs. CDR3 DNA: TGCGCCAGCAGCTTGGGGCCAGCGGGAGCCTACGAGCAGTACTTC. The encoded protein is CASSLGPAGAYEQYF.